The 24 T cell receptor beta chains below all came from one sample that was sequenced in a study of early T cells in non-severe SARS-CoV-2 infection. Each CDR3 protein is one row after TCRdb ran MiXCR on the 5' RACE reads. The table shows approximately 70,000 distinct CDR3 sequences, with about 13% occurring only once. The sequenced sample was whole blood. These receptors originate from an adult who was a healthcare worker with PCR-confirmed SARS-CoV-2 infection or an uninfected control (not recorded which).

In this sample, this clonotype turned up many times. V usage is TRBV18 and J usage is TRBJ1-5; D ambiguous. The CDR3 totals 12 residues. From germline, CDR1 is KGHSH and CDR2 LQKENI. Trimming pared 2 bases from V and 4 bases from J, leaving 3 bases between. Here the CDR3 reads CASSPRNQPQHF. The CDR3 region has the DNA TGTGCCAGCTCACCAAGAAATCAGCCCCAGCATTTT.

This chain joins TRBV24-1 and TRBJ2-7; D ambiguous. The V and J ends lost 7 bases and 5 bases respectively, with 5 bases between them. This CDR3 region has 10 residues. CDR1 and CDR2 from the germline V gene are KGHDR and SFDVKD. The CDR3: CATSRDEQYF. CDR3 coding DNA: TGTGCCACCAGCCGGGACGAGCAGTACTTC.

V and J are TRBV3-1 and TRBJ2-7; TRBD2 matches 11 bases. V shed 3 bases and J 6 bases; nucleotides not matched to a gene: 4. From germline, CDR1 is LGHDT and CDR2 YNNKEL (reference sequence). CDR3 length: 14 amino acids. The CDR3 coding sequence is TGTGCCAGCAGCCATAGCGGGGGGGCCTTCGAGCAGTACTTC. Protein sequence: CASSHSGGAFEQYF.

The CDR3 coding sequence is TGTGCCTGGAACGTCGGGGTAAGAGATACGCAGTATTTT. It yields the protein CAWNVGVRDTQYF. The rearrangement joins TRBV30 to TRBJ2-3, with D perhaps TRBD2 (5 bases). Germline V gene data show CDR1 as GTSNPN and CDR2 as SVGIG (reference sequence). The CDR3 contains 13 residues. Trimming cost V 4 bases and J 5 bases, with 13 bases left between them. The full variable domain, rest sourced from reference TRBV30 and TRBJ2-3, is SQTIHQWPATLVQPVGSPLSLECTVEGTSNPNLYWYRQAAGRGLQLLFYSVGIGQISSEVPQNLSASRPQDRQFILSSKKLLLSDSGFYLCAWNVGVRDTQYFGPGTRLTVL.

This clonotype was counted between two and nine times. This chain uses TRBV10-3 with TRBJ1-1; D uncertain. Germline V lookup: CDR1 ENHRY, CDR2 SYGVKD. V was pared by 4 bases and J by 0 bases, with 6 bases between. The CDR3 has 13 residues. The CDR3 coding sequence is TGTGCCATCAGTGTGGTTATGAACACTGAAGCTTTCTTT. It codes for CAISVVMNTEAFF.

The chain carries TRBV11-2 and TRBJ2-3, with D perhaps matching TRBD2 (5 bases). The ends were cut back, 4 bases at V and 2 bases at J, with 10 bases in the middle. CDR1 is SGHAT, CDR2 FQNNGV, per germline. This CDR3 comprises 14 residues. CDR3: CASSWASFTDTQYF. CDR3 nucleotide sequence: TGTGCCAGCAGCTGGGCTAGCTTCACAGATACGCAGTATTTT.

This chain connects TRBV12-3 or TRBV12-4 to TRBJ2-3, with D perhaps matching TRBD1 (6 bases). The V gene lost 3 bases and the J gene lost 4 bases, with 11 bases spanning the gap. The CDR3 consists of 14 residues. CDR3 bases: TGTGCCAGCAGTTTCGCCAAGGGGGCAGATACGCAGTATTTT. Its protein is CASSFAKGADTQYF.

This clonotype was observed many times. J is TRBJ2-1 and V is TRBV7-2; D perhaps matches TRBD1 (6 bases). Germline CDR1 and CDR2: SGHTA and FQGNSA. The CDR3 consists of 15 residues. V lost 1 base, J lost 4 bases, and 11 bases lay in between. Written as DNA, the CDR3 is TGTGCCAGCAGCTTAGGGCAGGGGAAGTACAATGAGCAGTTCTTC. Its protein product is CASSLGQGKYNEQFF.

The chain has TRBV6-2 or TRBV6-3 and TRBJ2-7; TRBD2 agrees at 9 bases. After removal of 5 bases from V and 5 bases from J, the junction contained 13 bases not matched to a gene. The CDR3 sequence is 16 residues long. Germline CDR1 and CDR2: MNHEY and SVGEGT. CDR3 region: CASSTGTGLAIHEQYF. The CDR3 DNA follows: TGTGCCAGCAGTACAGGGACGGGACTAGCAATCCACGAGCAGTACTTC.

This rearrangement joins TRBV14 to TRBJ2-2, with 9 bases matching TRBD1. J was trimmed by 2 bases and V by 6 bases; bases with no gene match: 4. The CDR3 is 15 amino acids. Germline assignment: CDR1 SGHDN and CDR2 FVKESK. Here the CDR3 reads CASSRTGANTGELFF. The CDR3 region has the DNA TGTGCCAGCAGTCGGACAGGGGCAAACACCGGGGAGCTGTTTTTT. Variable domain in full (rest from reference TRBV14 and TRBJ2-2): EAGVTQFPSHSVIEKGQTVTLRCDPISGHDNLYWYRRVMGKEIKFLLHFVKESKQDESGMPNNRFLAERTGGTYSTLKVQPAELEDSGVYFCASSRTGANTGELFFGEGSRLTVL.

This clonotype was seen repeatedly, ten times or more. The chain has TRBV5-1 and TRBJ2-1; the D gene is possibly TRBD2 (6 bases). The germline gives CDR1 SGHRS, CDR2 YFSETQ. V dropped 2 bases and J dropped 2 bases, with 8 bases sitting between them. There are 14 residues in the CDR3. This CDR3 is CASSFGGTYNEQFF. The DNA for the CDR3 is TGCGCCAGCAGCTTCGGCGGGACCTACAATGAGCAGTTCTTC.

This clonotype has more than one count but fewer than ten. The V gene is TRBV5-1, the J gene TRBJ2-1; 7 bases are shared with TRBD2. Looked up from germline, CDR1 is SGHRS and CDR2 is YFSETQ. The CDR3 has 15 amino acids. The trim removed 4 bases at V and 9 bases at J, leaving 13 bases unmatched. Here the CDR3 reads CASSHGAGAIGEQFF. In DNA form, the CDR3 reads TGCGCCAGCAGCCATGGCGCGGGAGCGATAGGTGAGCAGTTCTTC.

This clonotype was counted many times. This chain joins TRBV6-2 or TRBV6-3 and TRBJ2-3, with D perhaps matching TRBD1 (6 bases). The CDR3 is 11 residues long. V was trimmed by 3 bases and J by 13 bases, leaving 11 bases between them. CDR1 MNHEY and CDR2 SVGEGT come from the germline V gene. CDR3 DNA sequence: TGTGCCAGCAGTTATTCCCAGGGGAAGTATTTT. This codes for CASSYSQGKYF.

This clonotype was picked up a small number of times. The rearrangement joins TRBV30 to TRBJ1-6, with D perhaps matching TRBD1 (5 bases). CDR1 and CDR2 (germline): GTSNPN, SVGIG (reference sequence). CDR3 size: 14 residues. V was trimmed by 6 bases and J by 0 bases, leaving 9 bases between them. CDR3 protein: CACKGSSYNSPLHF. The DNA for the CDR3 is TGTGCCTGCAAGGGGAGCTCCTATAATTCACCCCTCCACTTT.

In its sample, this clonotype was seen many times. The chain couples TRBV28 to TRBJ2-2; D tentatively fits TRBD1 or TRBD2 (6 bases each). The germline V gene encodes CDR1 MDHEN and CDR2 SYDVKM. The CDR3 is 16 amino acids. The ends were cut back, 3 bases at V and 2 bases at J, with 13 bases in the middle. The CDR3 sequence: CASSFTGAGNTGELFF. CDR3 sequence (DNA): TGTGCCAGCAGTTTTACGGGGGCGGGAAACACCGGGGAGCTGTTTTTT.

This clonotype was recorded a few times. This chain joins TRBV7-9 and TRBJ2-7; 8 nucleotides align to TRBD2. Germline V gives CDR1 SEHNR, CDR2 FQNEAQ (reference sequence). V trimming: 7 bases; J trimming: 6 bases; junction bases outside the gene matches: 11. This CDR3 has 14 residues. This CDR3 reads CASTTGGLAGEQYF. The CDR3 bases are TGTGCCAGCACCACAGGAGGACTAGCTGGCGAGCAGTACTTC.

This clonotype was seen only a few times. This rearrangement joins TRBV6-5 to TRBJ2-7; D unclear. Trimming took off 3 bases at V and 0 bases at J, with 12 bases between the two ends. Per the germline V gene, CDR1 is MNHEY and CDR2 is SVGAGI. CDR3 size: 15 residues. The DNA of the CDR3 is TGTGCCAGCAGTTATCAACGCCTGAGCTCCTACGAGCAGTACTTC. The encoded protein is CASSYQRLSSYEQYF.

This sequence joins TRBV15 and TRBJ2-3; D unresolved. The CDR3 consists of 14 residues. CDR1 is LNHNV, CDR2 YYDKDF, per germline (reference sequence). With 5 bases removed from V and 4 bases from J, the gap between germline ends came to 13 bases. In DNA form, the CDR3 reads TGTGCCACCAGCGGACCAGGTTTGGCAGATACGCAGTATTTT. Translated: CATSGPGLADTQYF. The whole variable domain, filled in from reference TRBV15 and TRBJ2-3, reads DAMVIQNPRYQVTQFGKPVTLSCSQTLNHNVMYWYQQKSSQAPKLLFHYYDKDFNNEADTPDNFQSRRPNTSFCFLDIRSPGLGDTAMYLCATSGPGLADTQYFGPGTRLTVL.

This clonotype turned up a few times. In DNA form, the CDR3 reads TGTGCCAGCAGTGAGCGCGGGGCCTACGAGCAGTACTTC. This codes for CASSERGAYEQYF. The chain uses TRBV6-1 and TRBJ2-7; possible D gene TRBD2, 6 bases. V was clipped by 3 bases and J by 2 bases, with 8 bases between them. CDR3 length: 13 amino acids. Germline V gene data show CDR1 as MNHNS and CDR2 as SASEGT.

The chain links TRBV29-1 to TRBJ1-1; D call uncertain. Trimming pared 4 bases from V and 3 bases from J, leaving 15 bases between. The CDR3 extends over 14 amino acids. Germline V gives CDR1 SQVTM, CDR2 ANQGSEA. The CDR3, as DNA: TGCAGCGTTGGGGCACTCCACAGCGACACTGAAGCTTTCTTT. Translated, it gives CSVGALHSDTEAFF.

This clonotype was picked up a small number of times. This chain joins TRBV29-1 and TRBJ2-7; the D gene is possibly TRBD2 (6 bases). This CDR3 spans 11 amino acids. The V gene lost 4 bases and the J gene lost 9 bases, with 13 bases spanning the gap. Germline CDR1 SQVTM, CDR2 ANQGSEA. The CDR3 sequence: CSVGDSRGQYF. CDR3 DNA: TGCAGCGTTGGGGACTCCCGTGGGCAGTACTTC.

The sample holds a few counts of this clonotype. CDR3 DNA sequence: TGCAGTGCTAGTCCCCCGGGACTATACAATGAGCAGTTCTTC. Translation gives CSASPPGLYNEQFF. V gene TRBV20-1 combines with J gene TRBJ2-1; 7 nucleotides align to TRBD2. This CDR3 contains 14 residues. Germline assignment: CDR1 DFQATT and CDR2 SNEGSKA (reference sequence). V shed 3 bases and J 4 bases; nucleotides not matched to a gene: 6.

This chain links TRBV4-3 with TRBJ1-3; D gene unclear. This CDR3 region has 13 residues. V was cut by 3 bases and J by 0 bases, with 3 bases left in between. Germline V CDR1 and CDR2: LGHNA, YSLEER. The CDR3 loop reads CASSQTSGNTIYF. CDR3 nucleotide sequence: TGCGCCAGCAGCCAGACCTCTGGAAACACCATATATTTT.

In its sample, this clonotype was seen many times. The V call is TRBV5-4, the J call TRBJ2-1; tentatively, D is TRBD1 (6 bases). The CDR3 consists of 13 residues. CDR1 and CDR2 from the germline V gene are SGHNT and YYREEE (reference sequence). Trimming left V 4 bases short and J 3 bases short, with 8 bases between. DNA of the CDR3: TGTGCCAGCAGCGAGGACAGCTACAATGAGCAGTTCTTC. It translates to CASSEDSYNEQFF. Complete variable domain (other parts from reference TRBV5-4 and TRBJ2-1): ETGVTQSPTHLIKTRGQQVTLRCSSQSGHNTVSWYQQALGQGPQFIFQYYREEENGRGNFPPRFSGLQFPNYSSELNVNALELDDSALYLCASSEDSYNEQFFGPGTRLTVL.